Following are 5 T cell receptor beta chains from one sample sequenced in a study. Assay used: immunoSEQ multiplex PCR; TCRdb lists only in-frame clones, some missing. The sample contains 68,000 or so clones, just under 95% of which appear only once. The sample consisted of PBMCs. Receptor source: a man in his forties or fifties with rheumatoid arthritis.

J is TRBJ2-1 and V is TRBV9, with TRBD2 matching 9 bases. The germline V gene has CDR1 SGDLS and CDR2 YYNGEE. V lost 3 bases to trimming and J lost 9 bases; unmatched junction nucleotides: 10. This CDR3 contains 15 residues. The CDR3 region has the DNA TGTGCCAGCAGCGAGAGGGCGGGAGGGCCCGGTGAGCAGTTCTTC. It yields the protein CASSERAGGPGEQFF. Variable domain in full (rest from reference TRBV9 and TRBJ2-1): DSGVTQTPKHLITATGQRVTLRCSPRSGDLSVYWYQQSLDQGLQFLIQYYNGEERAKGNILERFSAQQFPDLHSELNLSSLELGDSALYFCASSERAGGPGEQFFGPGTRLTVL.

V gene TRBV13 combines with J gene TRBJ2-7; no clear D. With 1 base removed from V and 6 bases from J, the gap between germline ends came to 13 bases. Germline CDR1 is PRHDT and CDR2 is FYEKMQ (reference sequence). The CDR3 is 14 residues long. The DNA of the CDR3 is TGTGCCAGCAGCTTAGAGGGTAGATTAATCGAGCAGTACTTC. Translating gives CASSLEGRLIEQYF.

V gene TRBV28 combines with J gene TRBJ2-2; 8 nucleotides align to TRBD2. The CDR3 loop spans 15 amino acids. The J segment lost 3 bases and the V segment lost 5 bases, leaving 5 bases of the junction unmatched. Germline assignment: CDR1 MDHEN and CDR2 SYDVKM. The CDR3 region has the DNA TGTGCCAGCAGTAGGGGGACTAGTTACACCGGGGAGCTGTTTTTT. Its translation: CASSRGTSYTGELFF.

The chain joins TRBV4-1 to TRBJ2-1; 12 nucleotides match TRBD1. Trimming cost V 2 bases and J 8 bases; bases outside gene matches: 7. The CDR3 is 16 amino acids. Germline lookup yields CDR1 MGHRA and CDR2 YSYEKL. The CDR3 bases are TGCGCCAGCAGCCAAAGCAAGGGACAGGGGGCCTATGAGCAGTTCTTC. Translation gives CASSQSKGQGAYEQFF.

This chain joins TRBV5-8 and TRBJ1-1; unclear D gene. The CDR3 contains 15 residues. CDR1 and CDR2 from the germline V gene are SGHTS and YDEGEE. Trimming took 0 bases from V and 6 from J, leaving 15 bases between them. CDR3 region: CASSLDGRASPEAFF. The CDR3 DNA sequence: TGTGCCAGCAGCTTGGATGGGCGTGCGTCGCCTGAAGCTTTCTTT. Together with reference TRBV5-8 and TRBJ1-1, the CDR3 gives the full variable domain: EAGVTQSPTHLIKTRGQQATLRCSPISGHTSVYWYQQALGLGLQFLLWYDEGEERNRGNFPPRFSGRQFPNYSSELNVNALELEDSALYLCASSLDGRASPEAFFGQGTRLTVV.